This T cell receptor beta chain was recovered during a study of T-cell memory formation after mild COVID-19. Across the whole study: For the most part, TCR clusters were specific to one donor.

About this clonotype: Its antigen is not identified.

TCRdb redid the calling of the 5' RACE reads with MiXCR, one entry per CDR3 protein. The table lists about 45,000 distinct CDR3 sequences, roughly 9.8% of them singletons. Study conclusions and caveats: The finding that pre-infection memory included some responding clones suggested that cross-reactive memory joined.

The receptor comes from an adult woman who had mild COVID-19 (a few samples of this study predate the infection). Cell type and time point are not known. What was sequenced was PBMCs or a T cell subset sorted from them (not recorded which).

CDR3 sequence: CASSPPNLSGANVLTF. The CDR3 DNA is TGTGCCAGCTCACCACCTAATCTGTCTGGGGCCAACGTCCTGACTTTC. The gene calls are TRBV18 and TRBJ2-6, with D hard to call. Germline CDR1 is KGHSH and CDR2 is LQKENI. The CDR3 covers 16 residues. Trimming shortened V by 0 bases and J by 1 base, and 7 bases separated the two germline ends.